The 13 T cell receptor beta chains in this list originate from one sample, sequenced in a study of T cells after yellow fever vaccination. TCRdb analysed the 5' RACE reads with MiXCR anew, one entry per CDR3 protein. Of some 340,000 distinct CDR3 sequences in the sample, approximately 12% were seen once. The sequences come from CD4+ T cells sorted from PBMCs, collected 45 days after the yellow fever booster vaccination. The receptor source for this set is a man between 18 and 35 years old who received the YFV17D yellow fever vaccine.

The chain carries TRBV7-2 and TRBJ2-2; TRBD1 matches 7 bases. Germline CDR1 and CDR2: SGHTA and FQGNSA. This CDR3 region has 15 residues. The V gene end was trimmed by 4 bases and the J gene end by 6 bases; junction bases not matched to a gene: 8. The CDR3 coding sequence is TGTGCCAGCAGCTCCAATTCCAGGGGGTCCGGGGAGCTGTTTTTT. It yields the protein CASSSNSRGSGELFF.

The chain recombines TRBV5-1 with TRBJ2-2; D ambiguous. This CDR3 has 14 residues. Germline V gives CDR1 SGHRS, CDR2 YFSETQ. Trimming took off 6 bases at V and 0 bases at J, with 9 bases between the two ends. The CDR3 DNA reads as TGCGCCAGCACCGTACTCGCGAACACCGGGGAGCTGTTTTTT. Encoded protein: CASTVLANTGELFF.

This chain uses TRBV6-2 or TRBV6-3 with TRBJ2-1, with 8 positions matching TRBD1. This CDR3 is built from 15 residues. Germline V gene lookup returns CDR1 MNHEY and CDR2 SVGEGT. V dropped 5 bases and J dropped 4; count of bases not matched to a gene: 7. CDR3 DNA: TGTGCCAGCAGTACCCAGGACAGGGCATACAATGAGCAGTTCTTC. Encoded protein: CASSTQDRAYNEQFF.

The chain uses TRBV7-2 and TRBJ1-6; no firm D call. The V gene lost 1 base and the J gene lost 7 bases, with 8 bases spanning the gap. CDR3 length: 14 residues. Germline values: CDR1 SGHTA, CDR2 FQGNSA. This CDR3 reads CASSLVVVNSPLHF. For the CDR3, the DNA is TGTGCCAGCAGCTTAGTTGTGGTGAATTCACCCCTCCACTTT.

This clonotype showed up many times. This sequence joins TRBV5-1 and TRBJ1-1, with D hard to call. The CDR3 covers 16 residues. In germline, CDR1 is SGHRS, CDR2 YFSETQ. V lost 4 bases to trimming and J lost 0 bases, with 16 bases between them. The CDR3 loop is CASSDVTGTMNTEAFF. The CDR3 DNA reads as TGCGCCAGCAGCGACGTAACGGGCACTATGAACACTGAAGCTTTCTTT.

The CDR3 bases are TGCGCCAGCAGCCCGGGGAAGGGGCAGGAGACCCAGTACTTC. This sequence encodes CASSPGKGQETQYF. The rearrangement joins TRBV4-3 to TRBJ2-5; tentatively, D is TRBD1 or TRBD2 (5 bases each). Germline V gene sequence: CDR1 LGHNA, CDR2 YSLEER. There are 14 residues in the CDR3. The V end was cut by 4 bases, the J end by 5 bases, with 14 bases between.

This clonotype has ten or more counts. The rearrangement links TRBV5-1 to TRBJ2-7; possible D gene TRBD1, 6 bases. In germline, CDR1 is SGHRS, CDR2 YFSETQ. The CDR3 length is 13 residues. V lost 4 bases and J lost 9, with 17 bases in between. CDR3 nucleotides: TGCGCCAGCAGCGGGACGACAGGACCTCGGCAGTACTTC. Residues: CASSGTTGPRQYF. The complete variable domain, with remaining parts taken from reference TRBV5-1 and TRBJ2-7, reads KAGVTQTPRYLIKTRGQQVTLSCSPISGHRSVSWYQQTPGQGLQFLFEYFSETQRNKGNFPGRFSGRQFSNSRSEMNVSTLELGDSALYLCASSGTTGPRQYFGPGTRLTVT.

V usage is TRBV5-1 and J usage is TRBJ2-7, with a possible D match to TRBD1 (6 bases). Trimming cost V 3 bases and J 0 bases, with 10 bases left between them. CDR3 size: 14 residues. CDR1 is SGHRS, CDR2 YFSETQ, per germline. The CDR3 coding sequence is TGCGCCAGCAGCTCGCAGGGGACCTCCTACGAGCAGTACTTC. Its translation is CASSSQGTSYEQYF.

This clonotype was observed many times. The chain carries TRBV29-1 and TRBJ2-1; D perhaps matches TRBD1 (6 bases). V was clipped by 0 bases and J by 7 bases, with 13 bases between them. The CDR3 spans 14 residues. The V gene's germline CDR1 is SQVTM and CDR2 ANQGSEA. CDR3 DNA: TGCAGCGTTGAAGAAGTACCAGGGGTGAATGAGCAGTTCTTC. This gives the protein CSVEEVPGVNEQFF.

A few counts support this clonotype. The J gene is TRBJ1-4, the V gene TRBV7-2; no clear D. V gave up 1 base and J gave up 8 bases, with 14 bases separating them. This CDR3 contains 15 residues. Germline V gene data show CDR1 as SGHTA and CDR2 as FQGNSA. Here the CDR3 reads CASSLEAQAGEKLFF. Here the CDR3 DNA reads TGTGCCAGCAGCTTAGAGGCTCAGGCGGGAGAAAAACTGTTTTTT.

The CDR3 sequence: CASGLASNNEQFF. The CDR3 nucleotides are TGTGCCAGCGGGCTGGCCTCTAACAATGAGCAGTTCTTC. The chain couples TRBV7-3 to TRBJ2-1; D gene unclear. In germline, CDR1 is SGHTA, CDR2 FQGTGA. The CDR3 consists of 13 residues. Trimming left V 8 bases short and J 5 bases short, with 13 bases between.

This chain uses TRBV20-1 with TRBJ2-1; 13 nucleotides match TRBD2. Germline V gives CDR1 DFQATT, CDR2 SNEGSKA (reference sequence). The CDR3 contains 21 residues. J gave up 4 bases and V 6 bases, and 24 bases lay outside the gene matches. The CDR3 DNA is TGCAGTGCCGCTAGTTTCTTACAGTCACTAGCGGGGGGGGGGTCTTACAATGAGCAGTTCTTC. Encoded protein: CSAASFLQSLAGGGSYNEQFF.

Only a few counts were recorded for this clonotype. The J gene is TRBJ2-5, the V gene TRBV7-2; 9 nucleotides match TRBD1. Unmatched junction bases numbered 16, after V lost 7 bases and J lost 7 bases. Germline V gene data show CDR1 as SGHTA and CDR2 as FQGNSA. The length of the CDR3 is 16 residues. The CDR3 loop reads CASTPPGQGLFGTQYF. The CDR3 DNA reads as TGTGCCAGCACACCTCCGGGACAGGGCCTTTTCGGGACCCAGTACTTC.